This T cell receptor (beta chain) was retrieved from a study of blood T cell repertoires in COVID-19 (dated by TCRdb to between 2020 and 2021). Background on the whole study: Samples from collaborators originated in the United States, Italy and Spain and spanned both the acute and convalescent phases of COVID-19. The material from the prospective study consisted of cDNA or gDNA derived from T cells, B-cell-depleted T cells, or PBMCs. Subjects who had been exposed to COVID-19, were actively infected with it, or had recovered from it provided the deeply sampled blood TCRbeta repertoires that made up the dataset. The repertoires were released in a freely available public database intended as a resource for research on the immune response to SARS-CoV-2. The samples were drawn from the first 160 participants of the ongoing ImmuneRACE study and from roughly 1,300 subjects provided by 6 global collaborators. The sample metadata nearly always contained a de-identified subject ID, COVID-19 status, age in years and sex. HLA class I and class II types, where available, came from metadata supplied by the sample provider rather than from assay-based typing. Paper-wide results and their limitations: The amount of clinical and demographic metadata varied by source and participant and was provided uncurated.

Whole blood was collected in K2EDTA tubes by collaborating institutions according to the institutions' own protocols. Collaborator samples were shipped for TCRbeta analysis as frozen whole blood, isolated PBMCs, or DNA extracted from either sample type. CDR1 and CDR2 (SGHTA, FQGNSA) derive from the germline V gene. Inclusive of the bounding cysteine and phenylalanine, the CDR3 is 18 residues long. The read is trimmed to its CDR3 DNA, 54 bases read in frame from base 1. The V end loses 5 bases and the J end loses 3 bases, and a stretch of 20 bases separates them. TCRbeta CDR3 regions were amplified from genomic DNA by means of the immunoSEQ Assay, a bias-controlled multiplex PCR. The authors' analysis ran thus. Nucleated cell counts per sample were estimated from amplification of reference gene primers within the assay. To quantify the absolute abundance of each unique TCRbeta CDR3 rearrangement, sequence reads were collapsed and filtered. Productive Simpson clonality was computed per sample as the square root of Simpson's diversity index over productive rearrangements. Imported from immuneACCESS, the table was reduced by TCRdb to in-frame sequences with V and J called. These copies leave out some clones; in studies compared against another copy, an unresolved V gene accounts for under half, and the cause of the remainder is not known. Clone size and the V and J calls come from that table; the DNA yielded D and trimming. This sample comprises about 260,000 clones, 70% to 90% of them detected only once. The ten largest clones take up about 2.5% of the sample.

Concerning this clone: The clone's antigen remains unknown. No clone much larger than this one lies a single base away; base qualities are absent.

The sequence was obtained from a woman aged 50 to 60 with acute or convalescent COVID-19. The chain is encoded by TRBV7-2 joined to TRBJ2-6; 6 matching bases give a weak D call of TRBD2. The sequencing input was peripheral blood. The sequenced DNA is TGTGCCAGCAGCCCATCTCCTATGCGGAGGGGTGGGGCCAACGTCCTGACTTTC. This translates into CASSPSPMRRGGANVLTF.